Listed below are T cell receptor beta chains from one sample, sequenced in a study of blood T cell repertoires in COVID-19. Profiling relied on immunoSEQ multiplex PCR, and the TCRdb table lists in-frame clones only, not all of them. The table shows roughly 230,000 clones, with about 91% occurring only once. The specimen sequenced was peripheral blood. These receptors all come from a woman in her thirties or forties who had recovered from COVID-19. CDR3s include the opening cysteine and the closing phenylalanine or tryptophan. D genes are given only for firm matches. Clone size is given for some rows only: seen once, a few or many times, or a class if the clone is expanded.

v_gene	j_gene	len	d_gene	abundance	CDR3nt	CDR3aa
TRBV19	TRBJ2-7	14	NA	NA	TGTGCCAGTAGTATTTCTGCGGTCATGATCGAGCAGTACTTC	CASSISAVMIEQYF
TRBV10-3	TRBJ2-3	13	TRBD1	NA	TGTGCCATCAGAGCCGACAGGGCAGATACGCAGTATTTT	CAIRADRADTQYF
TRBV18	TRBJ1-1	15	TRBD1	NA	TGTGCCAGCTCGCGGACGACAGGGCTCGACACTGAAGCTTTCTTT	CASSRTTGLDTEAFF
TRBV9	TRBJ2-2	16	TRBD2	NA	TGTGCCAGCAGCGTAGGAAGCGGGGGGGCCTCCGGGGAGCTGTTTTTT	CASSVGSGGASGELFF
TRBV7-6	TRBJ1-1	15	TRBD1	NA	TGTGCCAGCAGCTTAGCGTCAGGGGGCGGTCGGGAAGCTTTCTTT	CASSLASGGGREAFF
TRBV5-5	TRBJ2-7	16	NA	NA	TGTGCCAGCAGCGTGAATCCAGGACTACTCTCCTACGAGCAGTACTTC	CASSVNPGLLSYEQYF
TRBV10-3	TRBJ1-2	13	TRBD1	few	TGTGCCGCAAGGACAGGGAGCAACTATGGCTACACCTTC	CAARTGSNYGYTF
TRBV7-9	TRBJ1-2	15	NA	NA	TGTGCCAGCAGCTCTAGTTTTGACAGGAACTATGGCTACACCTTC	CASSSSFDRNYGYTF
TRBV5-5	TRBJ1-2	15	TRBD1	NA	TGTGCCAGCAGCTTGGTGCCAGGGGGCAACTATGGCTACACCTTC	CASSLVPGGNYGYTF
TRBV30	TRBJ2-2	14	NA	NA	TGTGCCTGGAGTGTAGATGGGAGATCCGGGGAGCTGTTTTTT	CAWSVDGRSGELFF
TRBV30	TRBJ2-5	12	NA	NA	TGTGCCTGGTCGCAAGGCGGGGAGACCCAGTACTTC	CAWSQGGETQYF
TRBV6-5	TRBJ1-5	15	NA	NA	TGTGCCACCCAGGGGTCTGGGGTGAGCAATCAGCCCCAGCATTTT	CATQGSGVSNQPQHF
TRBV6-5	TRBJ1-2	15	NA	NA	TGTGCCAGCAGTTACCAGCGGGGGGGCGCAGAATTGTACACCTTC	CASSYQRGGAELYTF
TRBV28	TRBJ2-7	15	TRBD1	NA	TGTGCCAGCAGTTTAGCCCGGGACAGGAACTACGAGCAGTACTTC	CASSLARDRNYEQYF
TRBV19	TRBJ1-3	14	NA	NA	TGTGCCAGTATAACCACAGGGTCCCGTAACACCATATATTTT	CASITTGSRNTIYF
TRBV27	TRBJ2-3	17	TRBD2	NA	TGTGCCAGCAGTTCCAGGACTAGCGGGGGGCCACCGGATACGCAGTATTTT	CASSSRTSGGPPDTQYF
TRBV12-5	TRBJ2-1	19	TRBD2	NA	TGTGCTAGTGGTTTGGTATCGGCGCTAGCGGGGCTGCTTGGCAATGAGCAGTTCTTC	CASGLVSALAGLLGNEQFF
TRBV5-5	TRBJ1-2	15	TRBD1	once	TGTGCCAGCAGCTTGAGGGACAGGGGCGACTATGGCTACACCTTC	CASSLRDRGDYGYTF
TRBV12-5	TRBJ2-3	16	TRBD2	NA	TGTGCTAGTGGTGGGTGGTGGCGGGGGGTGACAGATACGCAGTATTTT	CASGGWWRGVTDTQYF
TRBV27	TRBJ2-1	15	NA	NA	TGTGCCAGCAGTTTAAGAGGGAGCTCCTACAATGAGCAGTTCTTC	CASSLRGSSYNEQFF